The present entry profiles one T cell receptor (beta chain) with its context. The source of the sample is a study of long-term antiretroviral therapy in people with HIV. The CDR3 spans 15 residues. V shed 4 bases, J shed 5 bases, and the junction held 10 bases outside the gene matches. CDR1 and CDR2 from the germline V gene are SGHRS and YFSETQ. The assay, immunoSEQ v3.0, was run at survey level. TCRdb's table, derived via immunoSEQ multiplex PCR, lists solely in-frame clones and lacks some. Found here are around 27,000 clones, roughly 82% of them singletons; the top ten hold roughly 5.8%. This receptor was identified in a woman aged 25-40 years with HIV. This chain connects TRBV5-1 to TRBJ1-2; 8 nucleotides align to TRBD1. The sequences come from unsorted PBMCs, collected 1.1 years before starting antiretroviral therapy. The CDR3 loop reads CASSVQQGGRYGYTF. The CDR3 coding sequence is TGCGCCAGCAGCGTGCAACAGGGGGGTCGGTATGGCTACACCTTC.